This T cell receptor beta chain was identified in a study of blood T cell repertoires in COVID-19. Profiling relied on immunoSEQ multiplex PCR, and the TCRdb table lists in-frame clones only, not all of them. This table holds some 230,000 clones, approximately 90% found once. V lost 2 bases to trimming and J lost 8 bases, with 13 bases between them. The CDR3 extends over 14 amino acids. Germline values: CDR1 MNHEY, CDR2 SVGAGI. The receptor's source is a man between 25 and 39 years old who had recovered from COVID-19. The chain recombines TRBV6-5 with TRBJ1-3, with a weak D call TRBD1 (6 bases). Input material: peripheral blood. Here the CDR3 reads CASSYIRGADTIYF. The CDR3 nucleotides read TGTGCCAGCAGTTACATACGGGGGGCGGACACCATATATTTT.